The text below deals with one T cell receptor beta chain. This specimen comes from a study of blood T cell repertoires in COVID-19. Across the study: Collection of acute and convalescent COVID-19 samples took place in the United States, Italy and Spain.

In the authors' workflow: By means of reference gene primer amplification, nucleated cell counts were estimated. Some clones are missing from TCRdb's copy, which holds only in-frame ones; the method was immunoSEQ multiplex PCR. V and J calls and clone size are as listed in that table; D and trimming were resolved from the DNA. The data show about 130,000 clones, 84% seen once. The ends were cut back, 7 bases at V and 5 bases at J, with 13 bases in the middle. CDR1 and CDR2 from the germline V gene are SGHTA and FQGNSA. The CDR3 length is 13 residues. Sequencing input: peripheral blood. This clonotype was obtained from a human donor in a cohort sampled during active COVID-19. The chain links TRBV7-2 to TRBJ2-3; perhaps TRBD1 as D (6 bases). Here the CDR3 reads CASKDRGRDTQYF. Here the CDR3 DNA reads TGTGCCAGCAAGGACAGAGGTCGAGATACGCAGTATTTT.